Below are 16 T cell receptor beta chains sequenced from a single sample in a study of T-cell memory formation after mild COVID-19. Via MiXCR, TCRdb re-called the 5' RACE reads, giving one row per CDR3 protein. The sample carries 290,000 or so distinct CDR3 sequences, just under 20% recorded once. Sequences were obtained from PBMCs or a T cell subset sorted from them (not recorded which). The receptor set was obtained from a man between 18 and 29 years old who had mild COVID-19 (a few samples of this study predate the infection). Cell type and time point are not known.

The genes are TRBV5-1 and TRBJ1-4; a possible D gene is TRBD1 (6 bases). V lost 1 base and J 4 bases, leaving 11 bases between the germline ends. Germline loops: CDR1 SGHRS, CDR2 YFSETQ. The CDR3 consists of 15 residues. The CDR3 here is CASSLQGPYNEKLFF. The CDR3 nucleotides are TGCGCCAGCAGCTTGCAGGGGCCCTATAATGAAAAACTGTTTTTT.

The sample holds a few counts of this clonotype. This rearrangement joins TRBV7-9 to TRBJ1-2; 7 bases line up with TRBD1. The CDR3 sequence is 19 residues long. CDR1 and CDR2 (germline): SEHNR, FQNEAQ (reference sequence). Trimming at V came to 5 bases and at J to 1 base, leaving 19 bases not matched to a gene. The CDR3 DNA reads TGTGCCAGCAGCCCTCCTCCGGGACAGACCCTCAGGCATAACTATGGCTACACCTTC. Its protein product is CASSPPPGQTLRHNYGYTF.

This clonotype was counted a few times. The chain is built from TRBV10-2 and TRBJ1-4; D unclear. With 5 bases removed from V and 5 bases from J, the gap between germline ends came to 12 bases. CDR3 length: 14 amino acids. The germline CDR1 and CDR2 sequences are WSHSY and SAAADI. CDR3 DNA: TGCGCCAGCAGTCGTCAACAGCAGAATGAAAAACTGTTTTTT. This gives the protein CASSRQQQNEKLFF.

The V call is TRBV11-3, the J call TRBJ2-1, with D hard to call. The V end was cut by 4 bases, the J end by 12 bases, with 13 bases between. The germline CDR1 and CDR2 sequences are SGHNT and YENEEA. The CDR3 runs to 12 residues. In DNA form, the CDR3 reads TGTGCCAGCAGCTCCGGGCCAGGTTCGCAGTTCTTC. Protein product: CASSSGPGSQFF.

V is TRBV18 and J is TRBJ2-7; no clear D gene. Trimming cost V 3 bases and J 6 bases, with 12 bases left between them. This CDR3 region has 13 residues. Germline V gene data show CDR1 as KGHSH and CDR2 as LQKENI. In nucleotides, the CDR3 is TGTGCCAGCTCACCCCGACCGATAAGCGAGCAGTACGTC. It translates to CASSPRPISEQYV.

This clonotype was picked up a small number of times. The rearrangement joins TRBV27 to TRBJ2-2; 8 bases map to TRBD2. Unmatched junction bases numbered 11, after V lost 5 bases and J lost 3 bases. CDR3 length: 17 amino acids. Germline V gene sequence: CDR1 MNHEY, CDR2 SMNVEV (reference sequence). This CDR3 reads CASSPGGSPVDTGELFF. Here the CDR3 DNA reads TGTGCCAGCAGTCCGGGGGGGTCCCCGGTGGACACCGGGGAGCTGTTTTTT.

The V and J genes are TRBV5-6 and TRBJ2-5; the D gene is possibly TRBD1 (6 bases). The CDR3 spans 14 residues. The V end lost 4 bases, the J end lost 2 bases, and 12 bases lay between the germline ends. Germline V gives CDR1 SGHDT, CDR2 YYEEEE. The DNA of the CDR3 is TGTGCCAGCAGCGACAGGAGATTTCAAGAGACCCAGTACTTC. Protein product: CASSDRRFQETQYF.

The V call is TRBV11-2, the J call TRBJ2-7; 7 nucleotides align to TRBD1. The CDR3 has 15 residues. CDR1 is SGHAT and CDR2 is FQNNGV in the germline V gene. The J segment lost 4 bases and the V segment lost 3 bases, leaving 9 bases of the junction unmatched. In nucleotides, the CDR3 is TGTGCCAGCAGCTTCGGTCGACAGGGCCTATACGAGCAGTACGTC. As protein: CASSFGRQGLYEQYV.

The table lists this clonotype with a few counts. The chain combines TRBV15 with TRBJ2-5; TRBD1 matches at 7 bases. The V and J ends lost 5 bases and 2 bases, in that order; junction bases with no gene match: 8. In germline, CDR1 is LNHNV, CDR2 YYDKDF (reference sequence). This CDR3 spans 15 amino acids. The chain's CDR3 is CATSFPGTAQETQYF. In nucleotides, the CDR3 is TGTGCCACCAGCTTCCCGGGGACAGCTCAAGAGACCCAGTACTTC.

This clonotype was seen a single time. The chain uses TRBV11-2 and TRBJ1-3, with a weak D call TRBD1 (6 bases). Germline V gene sequence: CDR1 SGHAT, CDR2 FQNNGV. This CDR3 contains 11 residues. V was shortened by 6 bases and J by 12 bases, with 12 bases between the two germline ends. Here the CDR3 DNA reads TGTGCCAGCAGTTCGGGGGGCAGCATATATTTT. Translation: CASSSGGSIYF.

This clonotype has more than one count but fewer than ten. The chain has TRBV15 and TRBJ2-3, with TRBD1 matching over 7 bases. CDR3 size: 14 residues. Germline V CDR1 and CDR2: LNHNV, YYDKDF (reference sequence). J gave up 4 bases and V 4 bases, and 5 bases lay outside the gene matches. The CDR3 DNA reads TGTGCCACCAGCACCCGACAGGGAGCAGATACGCAGTATTTT. Translated, it gives CATSTRQGADTQYF.

V and J are TRBV5-1 and TRBJ2-5, with D possibly being TRBD2 (5 bases). The V and J ends lost 9 bases and 2 bases respectively, with 14 bases between them. CDR3 size: 13 residues. Germline assignment: CDR1 SGHRS and CDR2 YFSETQ. Here the CDR3 DNA reads TGCGCCACGGCCGCGGGCGAACAAGAGACCCAGTACTTC. It encodes CATAAGEQETQYF.

Many counts were recorded for this clonotype. V usage is TRBV5-1 and J usage is TRBJ2-5, with D unclear. Germline values: CDR1 SGHRS, CDR2 YFSETQ. This CDR3 contains 15 residues. With 3 bases removed from V and 2 bases from J, the gap between germline ends came to 14 bases. CDR3 protein: CASSSPGPLQETQYF. As DNA, the CDR3 is TGCGCCAGCAGCTCCCCAGGCCCGTTACAAGAGACCCAGTACTTC.

The gene calls are TRBV12-3 or TRBV12-4 and TRBJ2-1; 12 bases fit TRBD2. This CDR3 is built from 17 residues. J lost 7 bases, V lost 7 bases, and 14 bases had no gene match. CDR3 residues: CASTQTLAGGPLNEQFF. Here the CDR3 DNA reads TGTGCCAGCACCCAAACCCTAGCGGGGGGGCCACTTAATGAGCAGTTCTTC.

The chain carries TRBV29-1 and TRBJ2-3; 7 bases agree with TRBD2. V trimming: 4 bases; J trimming: 0 bases; junction bases outside the gene matches: 4. The germline V gene encodes CDR1 SQVTM and CDR2 ANQGSEA. This CDR3 is built from 14 residues. The CDR3: CSVGFGGSTDTQYF. The CDR3, as DNA: TGCAGCGTTGGTTTCGGGGGGAGCACAGATACGCAGTATTTT.

This clonotype was detected only a few times. This chain connects TRBV7-9 to TRBJ1-3; no definite D call. Germline-derived CDR1 and CDR2 are SEHNR and FQNEAQ (reference sequence). The CDR3 is made up of 13 amino acids. Trimming stripped 1 base from V and 5 bases from J, with 6 bases between. CDR3 residues: CASSLEERNTIYF. The CDR3 nucleotides are TGTGCCAGCAGCTTAGAGGAAAGAAACACCATATATTTT. Full variable domain (remainder filled in from reference TRBV7-9 and TRBJ1-3): DTGVSQNPRHKITKRGQNVTFRCDPISEHNRLYWYRQTLGQGPEFLTYFQNEAQLEKSRLLSDRFSAERPKGSFSTLEIQRTEQGDSAMYLCASSLEERNTIYFGEGSWLTVV.